The T cell receptor beta chain under discussion was sequenced for a study of cytomegalovirus exposure and HLA in healthy donors. Study outcomes and limitations: In an earlier analysis, most TCR beta V segments were productive about 87% or about 30% of the time. A likely sequencing artifact accounted for one observed cluster of highly shared sequence variants.

Use of 60 Vbeta and 13 Jbeta primers characterized the PCR. The data were produced by immunoSEQ multiplex PCR, yet TCRdb's version contains in-frame clones alone and is incomplete. The sample has about 160,000 clones; roughly four fifths are singletons. Per germline, CDR1 SGDLS and CDR2 YYNGEE. V lost 4 bases and J lost 8; bases outside the gene matches: 5. This CDR3 is built from 14 residues. On this clone: Its antigen is unknown.

This receptor was obtained from a man in his fifties or sixties in good health and CMV-seropositive. Sequenced material: PBMCs. This sequence joins TRBV9 and TRBJ2-1; 11 bases agree with TRBD2. Here the CDR3 reads CASSTSGREYEQFF. The CDR3 DNA reads as TGTGCCAGCAGCACTAGCGGGAGAGAATATGAGCAGTTCTTC.